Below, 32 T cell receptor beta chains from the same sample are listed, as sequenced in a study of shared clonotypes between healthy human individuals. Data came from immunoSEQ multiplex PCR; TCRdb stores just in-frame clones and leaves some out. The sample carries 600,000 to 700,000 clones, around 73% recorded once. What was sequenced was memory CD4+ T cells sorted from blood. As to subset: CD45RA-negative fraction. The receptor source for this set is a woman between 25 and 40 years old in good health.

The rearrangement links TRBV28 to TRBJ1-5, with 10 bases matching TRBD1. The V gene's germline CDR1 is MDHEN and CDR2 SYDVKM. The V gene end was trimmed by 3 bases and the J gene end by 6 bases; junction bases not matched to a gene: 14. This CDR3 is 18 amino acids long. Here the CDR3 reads CASSFSGTGVRGRQPQHF. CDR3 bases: TGTGCCAGCAGTTTCTCCGGGACAGGGGTTCGCGGTCGTCAGCCCCAGCATTTT.

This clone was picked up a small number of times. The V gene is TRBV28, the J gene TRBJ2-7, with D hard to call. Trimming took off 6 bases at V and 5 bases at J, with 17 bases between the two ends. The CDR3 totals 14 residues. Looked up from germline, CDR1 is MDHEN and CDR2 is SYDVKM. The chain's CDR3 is CASSPGPDPNEQYF. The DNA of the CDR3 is TGTGCCAGCAGCCCGGGCCCCGATCCTAACGAGCAGTACTTC.

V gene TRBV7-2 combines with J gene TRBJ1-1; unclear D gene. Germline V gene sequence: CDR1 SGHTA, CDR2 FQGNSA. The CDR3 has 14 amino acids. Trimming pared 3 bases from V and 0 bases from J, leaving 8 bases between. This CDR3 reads CASSFNGLNTEAFF. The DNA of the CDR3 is TGTGCCAGCAGCTTTAATGGGCTGAACACTGAAGCTTTCTTT.

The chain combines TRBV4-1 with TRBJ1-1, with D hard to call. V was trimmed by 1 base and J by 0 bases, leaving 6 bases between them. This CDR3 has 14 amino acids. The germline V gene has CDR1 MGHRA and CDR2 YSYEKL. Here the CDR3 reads CASSQGPVNTEAFF. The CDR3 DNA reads TGCGCCAGCAGCCAAGGACCGGTGAACACTGAAGCTTTCTTT.

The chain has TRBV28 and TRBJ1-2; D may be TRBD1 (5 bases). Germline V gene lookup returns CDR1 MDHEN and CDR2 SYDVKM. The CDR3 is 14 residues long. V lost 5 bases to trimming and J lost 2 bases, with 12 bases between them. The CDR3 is CASSTGDDNYGYTF. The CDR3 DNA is TGTGCCAGCAGTACCGGGGACGACAACTATGGCTACACCTTC.

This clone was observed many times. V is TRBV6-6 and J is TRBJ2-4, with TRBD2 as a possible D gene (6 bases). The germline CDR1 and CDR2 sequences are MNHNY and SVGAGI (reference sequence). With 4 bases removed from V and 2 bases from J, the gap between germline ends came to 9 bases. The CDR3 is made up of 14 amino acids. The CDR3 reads CASSLGGTKNIQYF. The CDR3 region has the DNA TGTGCCAGCAGTTTGGGCGGGACCAAAAACATTCAGTACTTC.

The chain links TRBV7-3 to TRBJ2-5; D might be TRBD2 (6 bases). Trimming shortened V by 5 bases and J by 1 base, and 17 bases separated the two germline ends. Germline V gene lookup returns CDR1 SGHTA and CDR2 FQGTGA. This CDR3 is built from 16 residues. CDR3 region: CASSGREWIPQETQYF. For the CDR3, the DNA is TGTGCCAGCAGCGGACGGGAGTGGATCCCCCAAGAGACCCAGTACTTC.

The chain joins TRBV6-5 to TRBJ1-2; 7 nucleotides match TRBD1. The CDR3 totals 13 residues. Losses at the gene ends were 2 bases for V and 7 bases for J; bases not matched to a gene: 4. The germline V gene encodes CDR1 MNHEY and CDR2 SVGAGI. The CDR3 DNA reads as TGTGCCAGCAGTTACGAGGGGGCTGCTGGCTACACCTTC. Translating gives CASSYEGAAGYTF.

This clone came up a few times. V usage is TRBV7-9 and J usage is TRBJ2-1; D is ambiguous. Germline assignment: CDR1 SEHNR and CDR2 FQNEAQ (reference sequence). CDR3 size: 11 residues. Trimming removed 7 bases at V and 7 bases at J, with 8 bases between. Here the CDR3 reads CASNEINEQFF. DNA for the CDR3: TGTGCCAGCAATGAGATTAATGAGCAGTTCTTC.

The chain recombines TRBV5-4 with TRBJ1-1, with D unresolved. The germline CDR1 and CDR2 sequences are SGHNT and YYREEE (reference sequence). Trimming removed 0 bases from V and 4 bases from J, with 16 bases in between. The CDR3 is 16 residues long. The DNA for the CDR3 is TGTGCCAGCAGCTTGGGGTTCGGGCCTGGCGCCACTGAAGCTTTCTTT. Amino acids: CASSLGFGPGATEAFF.

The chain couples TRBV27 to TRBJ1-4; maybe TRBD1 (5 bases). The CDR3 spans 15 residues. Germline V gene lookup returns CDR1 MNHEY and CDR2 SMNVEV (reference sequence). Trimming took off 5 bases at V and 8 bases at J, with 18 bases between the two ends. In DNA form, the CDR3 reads TGTGCCAGCAGTCCCGGATGGGGGTCGGGAGAAAAACTGTTTTTT. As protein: CASSPGWGSGEKLFF.

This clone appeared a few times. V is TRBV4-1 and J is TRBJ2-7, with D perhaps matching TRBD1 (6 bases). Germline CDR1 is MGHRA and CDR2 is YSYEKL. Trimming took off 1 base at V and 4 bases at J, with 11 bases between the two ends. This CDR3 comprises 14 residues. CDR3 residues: CASSQASQGYEQYF. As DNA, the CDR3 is TGCGCCAGCAGCCAAGCTTCCCAGGGGTACGAGCAGTACTTC.

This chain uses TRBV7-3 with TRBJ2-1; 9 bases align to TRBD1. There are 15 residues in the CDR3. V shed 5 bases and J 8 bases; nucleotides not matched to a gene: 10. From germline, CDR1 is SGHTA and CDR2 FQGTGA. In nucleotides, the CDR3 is TGTGCCAGCAGCATTACGGGACAGGGTAACCATGAGCAGTTCTTC. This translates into CASSITGQGNHEQFF.

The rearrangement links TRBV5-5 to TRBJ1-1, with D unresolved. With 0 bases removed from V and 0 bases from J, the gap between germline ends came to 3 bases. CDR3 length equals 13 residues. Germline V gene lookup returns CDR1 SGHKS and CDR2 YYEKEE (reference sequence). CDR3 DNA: TGTGCCAGCAGCTTGGAGGTGAACACTGAAGCTTTCTTT. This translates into CASSLEVNTEAFF.

The CDR3 nucleotides read TGTGCCAGCAGCACCGGGACTCTAAGCACAGATACGCAGTATTTT. Translation: CASSTGTLSTDTQYF. This sequence joins TRBV5-8 and TRBJ2-3; TRBD2 is a possible D gene (6 bases). The CDR3 loop spans 15 amino acids. Trimming left V 4 bases short and J 0 bases short, with 12 bases between. The germline V gene encodes CDR1 SGHTS and CDR2 YDEGEE.

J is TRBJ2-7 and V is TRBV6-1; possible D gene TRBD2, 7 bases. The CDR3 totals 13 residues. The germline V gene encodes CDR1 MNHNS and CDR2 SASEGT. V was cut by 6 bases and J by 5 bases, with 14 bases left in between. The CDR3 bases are TGTGCCAGCAGCACGCGGGGGCAGGACGAGCAGTACTTC. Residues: CASSTRGQDEQYF.

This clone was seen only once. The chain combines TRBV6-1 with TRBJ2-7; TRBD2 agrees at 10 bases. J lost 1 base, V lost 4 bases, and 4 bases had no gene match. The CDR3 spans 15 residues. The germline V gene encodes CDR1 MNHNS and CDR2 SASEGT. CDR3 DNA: TGTGCCAGCAGTGCACTAGCGGGGTTATCCTACGAGCAGTACTTC. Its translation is CASSALAGLSYEQYF.

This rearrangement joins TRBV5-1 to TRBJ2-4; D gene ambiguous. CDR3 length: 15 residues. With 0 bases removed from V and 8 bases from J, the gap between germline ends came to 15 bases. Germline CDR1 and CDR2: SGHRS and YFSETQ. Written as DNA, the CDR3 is TGCGCCAGCAGCTTGGGGTCAGGCGGTTTAGACATTCAGTACTTC. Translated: CASSLGSGGLDIQYF.

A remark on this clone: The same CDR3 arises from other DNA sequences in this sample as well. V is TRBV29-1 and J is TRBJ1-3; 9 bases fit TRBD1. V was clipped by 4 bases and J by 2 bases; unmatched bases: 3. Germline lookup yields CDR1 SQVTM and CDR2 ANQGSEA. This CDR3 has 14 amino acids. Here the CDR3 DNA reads TGCAGCGTTGGGGGACAGGGAACTGGAAACACCATATATTTT. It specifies CSVGGQGTGNTIYF. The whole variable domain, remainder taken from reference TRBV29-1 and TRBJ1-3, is SAVISQKPSRDICQRGTSLTIQCQVDSQVTMMFWYRQQPGQSLTLIATANQGSEATYESGFVIDKFPISRPNLTFSTLTVSNMSPEDSSIYLCSVGGQGTGNTIYFGEGSWLTVV.

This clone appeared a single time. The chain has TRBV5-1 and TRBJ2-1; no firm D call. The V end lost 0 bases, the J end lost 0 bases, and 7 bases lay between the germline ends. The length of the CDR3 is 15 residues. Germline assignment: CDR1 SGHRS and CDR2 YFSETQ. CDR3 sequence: CASSLVEVSYNEQFF. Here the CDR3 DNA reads TGCGCCAGCAGCTTGGTTGAGGTCTCCTACAATGAGCAGTTCTTC. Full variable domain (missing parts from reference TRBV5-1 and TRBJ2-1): KAGVTQTPRYLIKTRGQQVTLSCSPISGHRSVSWYQQTPGQGLQFLFEYFSETQRNKGNFPGRFSGRQFSNSRSEMNVSTLELGDSALYLCASSLVEVSYNEQFFGPGTRLTVL.

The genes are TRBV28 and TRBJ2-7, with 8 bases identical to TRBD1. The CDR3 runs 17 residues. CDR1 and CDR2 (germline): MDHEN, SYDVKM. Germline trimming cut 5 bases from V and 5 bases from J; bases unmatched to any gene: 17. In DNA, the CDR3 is TGTGCCAGCAGTCTAGGGTCGGGGACAGGAGGCTTGAACGAGCAGTACTTC. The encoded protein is CASSLGSGTGGLNEQYF.

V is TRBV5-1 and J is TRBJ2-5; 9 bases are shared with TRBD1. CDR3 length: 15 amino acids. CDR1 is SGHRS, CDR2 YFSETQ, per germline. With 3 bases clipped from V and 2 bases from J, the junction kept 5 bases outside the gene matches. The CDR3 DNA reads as TGCGCCAGCAGCTGGCCCGGGACAGGGCAAGAGACCCAGTACTTC. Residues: CASSWPGTGQETQYF.

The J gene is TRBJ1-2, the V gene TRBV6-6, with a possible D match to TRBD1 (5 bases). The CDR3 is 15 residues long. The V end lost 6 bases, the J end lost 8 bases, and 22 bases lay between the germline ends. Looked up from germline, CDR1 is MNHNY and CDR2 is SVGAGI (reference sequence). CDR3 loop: CASRQPSGGMGGYTF. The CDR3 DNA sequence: TGTGCCAGCAGGCAGCCGTCGGGGGGAATGGGAGGCTACACCTTC.

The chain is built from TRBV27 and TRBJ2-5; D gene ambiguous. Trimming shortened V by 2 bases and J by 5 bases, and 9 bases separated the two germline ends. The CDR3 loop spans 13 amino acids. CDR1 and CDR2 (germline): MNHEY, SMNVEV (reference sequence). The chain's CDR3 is CASSLARPETQYF. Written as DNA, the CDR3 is TGTGCCAGCAGTTTAGCGCGTCCCGAGACCCAGTACTTC.

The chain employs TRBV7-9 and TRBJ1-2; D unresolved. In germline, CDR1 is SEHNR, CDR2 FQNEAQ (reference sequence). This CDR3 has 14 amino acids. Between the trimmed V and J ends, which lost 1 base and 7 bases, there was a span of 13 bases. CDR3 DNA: TGTGCCAGCAGCTTAGTCGGCTCGGTCGGTGGCTACACCTTC. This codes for CASSLVGSVGGYTF.

CDR3: CASSIGVSSYNEQFF. CDR3 bases: TGTGCCAGTAGTATTGGGGTAAGCTCCTACAATGAGCAGTTCTTC. The chain has TRBV19 and TRBJ2-1, with D hard to call. The V gene lost 3 bases and the J gene lost 0 bases, with 9 bases spanning the gap. The CDR3 has 15 residues. Germline V gene data show CDR1 as LNHDA and CDR2 as SQIVND (reference sequence). Full variable domain (remainder filled in from reference TRBV19 and TRBJ2-1): DGGITQSPKYLFRKEGQNVTLSCEQNLNHDAMYWYRQDPGQGLRLIYYSQIVNDFQKGDIAEGYSVSREKKESFPLTVTSAQKNPTAFYLCASSIGVSSYNEQFFGPGTRLTVL.

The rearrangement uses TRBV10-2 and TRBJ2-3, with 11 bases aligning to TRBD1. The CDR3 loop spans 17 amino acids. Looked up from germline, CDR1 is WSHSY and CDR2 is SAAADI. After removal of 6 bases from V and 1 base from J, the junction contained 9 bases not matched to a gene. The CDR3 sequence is CASRRTGTGGGTDTQYF. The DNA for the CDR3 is TGCGCCAGCAGGAGGACCGGGACAGGGGGGGGCACAGATACGCAGTATTTT.

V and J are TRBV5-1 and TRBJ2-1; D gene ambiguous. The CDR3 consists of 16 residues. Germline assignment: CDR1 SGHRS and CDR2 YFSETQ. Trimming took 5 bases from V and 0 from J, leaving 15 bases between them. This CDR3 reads CASRAPLRSSYNEQFF. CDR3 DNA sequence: TGCGCCAGCAGAGCCCCCCTACGAAGCTCCTACAATGAGCAGTTCTTC.

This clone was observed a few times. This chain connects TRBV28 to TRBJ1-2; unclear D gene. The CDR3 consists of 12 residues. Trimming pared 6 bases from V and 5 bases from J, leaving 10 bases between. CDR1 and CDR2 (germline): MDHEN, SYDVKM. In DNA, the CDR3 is TGTGCCAGCAGCGTACAGACTTATGGCTACACCTTC. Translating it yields CASSVQTYGYTF.

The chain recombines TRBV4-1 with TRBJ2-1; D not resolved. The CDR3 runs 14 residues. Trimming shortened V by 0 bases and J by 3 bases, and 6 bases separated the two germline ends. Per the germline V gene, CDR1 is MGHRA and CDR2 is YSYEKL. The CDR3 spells CASSQDFVYNEQFF. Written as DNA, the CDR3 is TGCGCCAGCAGCCAAGATTTTGTCTACAATGAGCAGTTCTTC.

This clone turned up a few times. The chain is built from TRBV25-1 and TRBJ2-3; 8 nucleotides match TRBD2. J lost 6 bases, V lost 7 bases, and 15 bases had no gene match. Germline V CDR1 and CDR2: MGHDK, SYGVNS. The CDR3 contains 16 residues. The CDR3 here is CASTDQGLAGSDTQYF. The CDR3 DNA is TGTGCCAGCACCGATCAGGGCTTAGCGGGATCGGATACGCAGTATTTT. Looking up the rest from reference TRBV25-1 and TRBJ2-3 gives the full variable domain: EADIYQTPRYLVIGTGKKITLECSQTMGHDKMYWYQQDPGMELHLIHYSYGVNSTEKGDLSSESTVSRIRTEHFPLTLESARPSHTSQYLCASTDQGLAGSDTQYFGPGTRLTVL.

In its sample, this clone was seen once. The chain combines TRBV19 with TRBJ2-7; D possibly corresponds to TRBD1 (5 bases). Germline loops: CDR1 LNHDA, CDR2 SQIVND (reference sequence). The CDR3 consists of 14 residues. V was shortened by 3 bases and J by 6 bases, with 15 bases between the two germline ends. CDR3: CASSISQQAFEQYF. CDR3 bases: TGTGCCAGTAGTATCTCTCAACAGGCGTTCGAGCAGTACTTC.